This paragraph covers one TCR beta chain sequence. Its antigen is not identified. CD8+ and CD4+ T cells taken from blood had their TCR beta sequenced. Treatment-naive patients with stable or active relapsing-remitting disease served as multiple sclerosis controls. The CDR3 has 14 amino acids. Germline lookup yields CDR1 SQVTM and CDR2 ANQGSEA. Trimming removed 5 bases from V and 0 bases from J, with 10 bases in between. The data originate from a study of CD8 T cells in Susac syndrome. Study-wide results and caveats: Acknowledgment was made by the study that its TCR sequencing and HLA analysis involved a relatively small number of individuals.

Random hexamers served to reverse transcribe roughly 0.5 to 1 ug RNA. Amplification of TCR beta CDR3 across 54 Vbeta and 13 Jbeta was performed with immunoSEQ multiplex PCR. TCRdb re-derived calls from the immunoSEQ multiplex PCR reads in MiXCR, one entry per CDR3 protein. The sample contains around 300,000 distinct CDR3 sequences, about 82% of which appear only once. This TCR came from a human donor with multiple sclerosis. The chain is built from TRBV29-1 and TRBJ1-4; D remains ambiguous. Material for sequencing was CD8+ T cells from PBMCs. The CDR3 loop reads CSVISMATNEKLFF. CDR3 coding DNA: TGCAGCGTTATCTCAATGGCAACTAATGAAAAACTGTTTTTT.